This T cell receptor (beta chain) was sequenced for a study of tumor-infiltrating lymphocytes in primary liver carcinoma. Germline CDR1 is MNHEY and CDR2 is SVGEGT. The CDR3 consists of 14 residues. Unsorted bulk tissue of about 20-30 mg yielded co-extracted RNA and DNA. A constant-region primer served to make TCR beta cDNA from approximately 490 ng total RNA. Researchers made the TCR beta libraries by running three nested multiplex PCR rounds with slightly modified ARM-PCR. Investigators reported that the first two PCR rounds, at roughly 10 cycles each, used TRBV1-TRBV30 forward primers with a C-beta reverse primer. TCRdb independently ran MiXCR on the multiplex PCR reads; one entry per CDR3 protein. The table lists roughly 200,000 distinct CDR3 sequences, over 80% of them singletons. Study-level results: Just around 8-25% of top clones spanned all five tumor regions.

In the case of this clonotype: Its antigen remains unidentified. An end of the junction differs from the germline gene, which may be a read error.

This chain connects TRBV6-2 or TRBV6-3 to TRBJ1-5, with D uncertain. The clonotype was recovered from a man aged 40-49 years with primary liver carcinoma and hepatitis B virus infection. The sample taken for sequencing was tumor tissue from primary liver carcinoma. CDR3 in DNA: TGTGCCAGCAGTTCCGAGGGAACCAATCAGCCCAAGCATTTT. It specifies CASSSEGTNQPKHF.